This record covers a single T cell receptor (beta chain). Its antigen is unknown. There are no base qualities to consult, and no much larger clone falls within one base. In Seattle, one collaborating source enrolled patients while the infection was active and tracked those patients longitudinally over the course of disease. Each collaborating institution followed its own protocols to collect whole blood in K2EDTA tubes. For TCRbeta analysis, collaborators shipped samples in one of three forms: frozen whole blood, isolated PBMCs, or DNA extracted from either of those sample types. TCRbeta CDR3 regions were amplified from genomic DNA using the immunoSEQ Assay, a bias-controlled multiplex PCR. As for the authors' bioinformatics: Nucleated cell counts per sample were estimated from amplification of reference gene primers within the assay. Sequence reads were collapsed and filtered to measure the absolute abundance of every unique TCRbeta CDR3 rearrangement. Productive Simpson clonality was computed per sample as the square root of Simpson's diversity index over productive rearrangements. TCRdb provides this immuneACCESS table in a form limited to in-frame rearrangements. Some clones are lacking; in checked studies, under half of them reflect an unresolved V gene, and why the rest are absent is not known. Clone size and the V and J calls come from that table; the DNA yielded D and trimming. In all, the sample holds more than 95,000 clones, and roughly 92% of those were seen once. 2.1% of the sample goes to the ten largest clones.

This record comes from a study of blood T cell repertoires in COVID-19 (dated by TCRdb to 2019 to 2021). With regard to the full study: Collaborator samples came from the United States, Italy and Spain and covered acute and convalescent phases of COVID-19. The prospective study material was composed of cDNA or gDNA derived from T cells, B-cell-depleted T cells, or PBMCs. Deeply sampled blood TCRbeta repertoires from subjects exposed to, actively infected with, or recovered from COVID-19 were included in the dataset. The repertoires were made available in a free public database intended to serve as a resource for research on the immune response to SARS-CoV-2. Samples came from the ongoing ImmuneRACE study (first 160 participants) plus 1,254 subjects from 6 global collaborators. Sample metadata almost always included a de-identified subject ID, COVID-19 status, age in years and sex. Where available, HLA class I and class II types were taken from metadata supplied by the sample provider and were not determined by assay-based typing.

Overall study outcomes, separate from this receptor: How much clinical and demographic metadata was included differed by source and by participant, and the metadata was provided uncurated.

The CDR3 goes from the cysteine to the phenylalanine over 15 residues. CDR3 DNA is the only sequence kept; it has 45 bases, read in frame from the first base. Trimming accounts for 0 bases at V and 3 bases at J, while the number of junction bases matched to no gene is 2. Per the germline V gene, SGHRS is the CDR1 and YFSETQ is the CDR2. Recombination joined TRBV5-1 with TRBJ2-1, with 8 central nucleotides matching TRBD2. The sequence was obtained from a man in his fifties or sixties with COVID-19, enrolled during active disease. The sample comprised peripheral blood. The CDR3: CASSLGLAGYNEQFF. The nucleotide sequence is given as TGCGCCAGCAGCTTGGGGCTAGCGGGCTACAATGAGCAGTTCTTC.